A single T cell receptor (beta chain) is shown here with its context. This entry is derived from a study of blood T cell repertoires in COVID-19. Study as a whole: Specimens from acute and convalescent COVID-19 originated in the United States, Italy and Spain. In each case, the material was cDNA or gDNA derived from T cells, B-cell-depleted T cells, or PBMCs.

The CDR3 runs 14 residues. Deletions cut 7 bases from V and 2 bases from J, with 15 bases between. The germline V gene encodes CDR1 KGHSH and CDR2 LQKENI. Methods used by the authors: The assay estimated nucleated cells by amplifying reference gene primers. Sequencing was performed with immunoSEQ multiplex PCR; in TCRdb, only in-frame clones are kept and a portion is missing. From that table come the V and J calls and clone size; the DNA was used to work out D and trimming. The data show over 85,000 clones, around 85% seen once. The chain joins TRBV18 to TRBJ2-7; perhaps TRBD1 as D (6 bases). This TCR came from a human donor in a cohort sampled during active COVID-19. The sample was peripheral blood. Here the CDR3 reads CASCSGTLTYEQYF. In nucleotides, the CDR3 is TGTGCCAGCTGTTCCGGGACACTTACCTACGAGCAGTACTTC.